The rows below give T cell receptor beta chains drawn from one sample of a study of Tregs in tolerant kidney transplant recipients. TCRdb's table, derived via immunoSEQ multiplex PCR, lists solely in-frame clones and lacks some. The sample lists over 60,000 clones; 95% to 98% were seen once. Sample: CD4+ T cells from blood, taken before the transplant. All receptors come from a human donor who received a combined kidney and bone marrow transplant. Both conserved end residues are part of each CDR3. D genes are given only for firm matches. A clone size is listed for some rows: how often the clone was seen (once, few, many), or a class if it is expanded.

D gene	clone size	V gene	J gene	CDR3 DNA	CDR3 protein
TRBD1	.	TRBV27	TRBJ1-2	TGTGCCAGCAGTTACGGGACAGCTAACTATGGCTACACCTTC	CASSYGTANYGYTF
.	.	TRBV6-5	TRBJ1-3	TGTGCCAGCAGCAGGACTCACCAATCTGGAAACACCATATATTTT	CASSRTHQSGNTIYF
.	.	TRBV7-9	TRBJ2-7	TGTGCCAGCAGCTTAGCAGAAGGGACATCCTCCTACGAGCAGTACTTC	CASSLAEGTSSYEQYF
TRBD2	.	TRBV6-5	TRBJ2-7	TGTGCCAGCAGACCGGGACTAGATACCTACGAGCAGTACTTC	CASRPGLDTYEQYF
TRBD1	.	TRBV2	TRBJ1-2	TGTGCCAGCAGAGCAGGGGGGACTAACTATGGCTACACCTTC	CASRAGGTNYGYTF
.	once	TRBV5-4	TRBJ2-2	TGTGCCAGCAGCTTGATGGGGGCCACCGGGGAGCTGTTTTTT	CASSLMGATGELFF
.	.	TRBV19	TRBJ1-1	TGTGCCAGTAGTATTTGGGGTCGGGGGAACACTGAAGCTTTCTTT	CASSIWGRGNTEAFF
TRBD2	.	TRBV4-1	TRBJ2-5	TGCGCCAGCAGCCAAGACTGGCCTAGCGGGAGCTTTGGAGAGACCCAGTACTTC	CASSQDWPSGSFGETQYF
.	.	TRBV5-4	TRBJ2-7	TGTGCCAGCAGCCCAACCGGGAGAGGAATTTACGAGCAGTACTTC	CASSPTGRGIYEQYF
.	.	TRBV15	TRBJ1-2	TGTGCCACCAGCAGAGATAGGGGTGCGGTTATAGGCTACACCTTC	CATSRDRGAVIGYTF
.	.	TRBV18	TRBJ1-5	TGTGCCAGCTCACCAGGACAGTTCAATCAGCCCCAGCATTTT	CASSPGQFNQPQHF
TRBD2	.	TRBV11-3	TRBJ2-1	TGTGCCAGCAGCTCGGGACTAGCGGTCGACCATGAGCAGTTCTTC	CASSSGLAVDHEQFF
.	.	TRBV6-5	TRBJ2-1	TGTGCCAGCAGTTACCTACAGTACAATGAGCAGTTCTTC	CASSYLQYNEQFF
.	.	TRBV29-1	TRBJ1-1	TGCAGCGTTGTGGGGGGAACTAACACTGAAGCTTTCTTT	CSVVGGTNTEAFF
.	.	TRBV11-3	TRBJ2-7	TGTGCCAGCAGCTTAGGCCTAAGTTCCTACGAGCAGTACTTC	CASSLGLSSYEQYF
TRBD1	.	TRBV27	TRBJ1-5	TGTGCCAGCAGTTCGACAGGGTTTCAGCCCCAGCATTTT	CASSSTGFQPQHF
.	.	TRBV30	TRBJ1-5	TGTGCCTGGACCAGATCTAGCAATCAGCCCCAGCATTTT	CAWTRSSNQPQHF
.	.	TRBV7-2	TRBJ1-1	TGTGCCAGCAGCTTATTAATGAACACTGAAGCTTTCTTT	CASSLLMNTEAFF
TRBD2	.	TRBV9	TRBJ2-1	TGTGCCAGCAGCGCAACAACTAGCGGGAGTCTCTCCAATGAGCAGTTCTTC	CASSATTSGSLSNEQFF
.	.	TRBV18	TRBJ1-6	TGTGCCAGCTCACCGAAGAGCAGCCCAGGCTCACCCCTCCACTTT	CASSPKSSPGSPLHF
.	once	TRBV4-2	TRBJ1-1	TGTGCCAGCAGCCAAGAGGGTGGGTGGCAGGCTGAAGCTTTCTTT	CASSQEGGWQAEAFF
.	once	TRBV7-8	TRBJ1-1	TGTGCCAGCAGCTTAGGCCTGGAGATGAACACTGAAGCTTTCTTT	CASSLGLEMNTEAFF
.	.	TRBV11-2	TRBJ2-1	TGTGCCAGCAGCCAATACGGCAATGAGCAGTTCTTC	CASSQYGNEQFF